This T cell receptor (beta chain) was recovered during a study of OX40 agonist ivuxolimab in advanced cancers. TCRdb's table, derived via immunoSEQ multiplex PCR, lists solely in-frame clones and lacks some. In the table there are around 80,000 clones, almost 90% of which are singletons. CDR1 and CDR2 from the germline V gene are MDHEN and SYDVKM. This CDR3 is built from 12 residues. The chain links TRBV28 to TRBJ2-7, with TRBD1 as a possible D gene (7 bases). This sample comprised CD4+ or CD8+ T cells sorted from blood, obtained in a trial of the OX40 agonist ivuxolimab. The clonotype was recovered from an adult with an advanced solid tumor such as melanoma, head and neck, liver or kidney cancer. The CDR3 sequence: CATRGVGYEQYF. Written as DNA, the CDR3 is TGTGCTACCAGGGGGGTGGGCTACGAGCAGTACTTC.